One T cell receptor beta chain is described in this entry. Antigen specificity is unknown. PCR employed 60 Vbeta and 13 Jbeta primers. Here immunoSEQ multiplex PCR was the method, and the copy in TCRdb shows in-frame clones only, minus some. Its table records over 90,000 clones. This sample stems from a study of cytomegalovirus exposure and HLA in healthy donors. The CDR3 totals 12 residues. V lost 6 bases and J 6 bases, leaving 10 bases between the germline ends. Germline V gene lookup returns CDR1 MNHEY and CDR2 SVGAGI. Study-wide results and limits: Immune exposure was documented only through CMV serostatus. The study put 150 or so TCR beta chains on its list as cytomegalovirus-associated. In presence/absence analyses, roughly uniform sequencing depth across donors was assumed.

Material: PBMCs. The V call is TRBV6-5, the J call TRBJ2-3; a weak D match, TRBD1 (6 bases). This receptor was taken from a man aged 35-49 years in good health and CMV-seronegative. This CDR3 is CASRETGDTQYF. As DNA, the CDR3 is TGTGCCAGCAGGGAGACAGGCGATACGCAGTATTTT.